Presented here are 32 T cell receptor beta chains from one specimen sequenced in a study of PD-L1 blockade in urothelial cancer. The method was immunoSEQ multiplex PCR; TCRdb's version includes in-frame clones alone and lacks a portion of them. Of about 90,000 clones in the sample, 85% to 95% were seen once. The specimen comprised PBMCs, sampled around atezolizumab (anti-PD-L1) treatment. The receptor set was obtained from a man aged 55 to 70 with urothelial cancer.

The sample holds one count of this clone. The chain combines TRBV10-3 with TRBJ2-7; no clear D gene. The length of the CDR3 is 14 residues. The ends were cut back, 4 bases at V and 0 bases at J, with 10 bases in the middle. The germline V gene has CDR1 ENHRY and CDR2 SYGVKD. The CDR3 DNA follows: TGTGCCATCAGTGGAGAAGATAGCTCCTACGAGCAGTACTTC. Its protein product is CAISGEDSSYEQYF.

The J gene is TRBJ1-1, the V gene TRBV7-9; TRBD1 matches 7 bases. The V gene end was trimmed by 0 bases and the J gene end by 11 bases; junction bases not matched to a gene: 3. The CDR3 contains 12 residues. Germline V gene lookup returns CDR1 SEHNR and CDR2 FQNEAQ (reference sequence). CDR3 in DNA: TGTGCCAGCAGCTTAGCGACAGGGAGGGCTTTCTTT. This translates into CASSLATGRAFF.

The chain carries TRBV4-2 and TRBJ1-1; 10 bases line up with TRBD1. The CDR3 has 16 amino acids. V shed 4 bases, J shed 5 bases, and the junction held 10 bases outside the gene matches. Germline CDR1 and CDR2: LGHNA and YNFKEQ. The CDR3 nucleotides are TGTGCCAGCAGCCCTTCCGGGACAGGGGTTTCAACTGAAGCTTTCTTT. Translating it yields CASSPSGTGVSTEAFF.

The V call is TRBV19, the J call TRBJ2-7; 8 bases fit TRBD2. Losses at the gene ends were 9 bases for V and 4 bases for J; bases not matched to a gene: 14. CDR3 length: 15 residues. Germline loops: CDR1 LNHDA, CDR2 SQIVND (reference sequence). The CDR3 DNA follows: TGTGCCAGCCAAGTAAGGACGGGAGGGCCTTACGAGCAGTACTTC. It codes for CASQVRTGGPYEQYF.

This chain uses TRBV4-1 with TRBJ2-7, with TRBD2 as a possible D gene (5 bases). Germline V gene data show CDR1 as MGHRA and CDR2 as YSYEKL. Trimming removed 4 bases from V and 1 base from J, with 14 bases in between. The CDR3 runs to 15 residues. In DNA form, the CDR3 reads TGCGCCAGCAGCCCCGGGCCCCGCGGGTCCTACGAGCAGTACTTC. This encodes CASSPGPRGSYEQYF.

This chain links TRBV19 with TRBJ1-6, with 7 bases that match TRBD1. V lost 5 bases to trimming and J lost 8 bases; unmatched junction nucleotides: 6. The CDR3 is 14 amino acids. From germline, CDR1 is LNHDA and CDR2 SQIVND (reference sequence). CDR3 amino acids: CASSLQGLDSPLHF. In nucleotides, the CDR3 is TGTGCCAGTAGTTTACAGGGGTTGGATTCACCCCTCCACTTT.

The chain uses TRBV28 and TRBJ2-7, with 11 positions matching TRBD2. This CDR3 has 17 residues. V gave up 4 bases and J gave up 3 bases; unmatched junction bases: 11. Per germline, CDR1 MDHEN and CDR2 SYDVKM. The CDR3 region has the DNA TGTGCCAGCAGTTCGGAATACGGACTAGCGGGTAACTACGAGCAGTACTTC. It is translated as CASSSEYGLAGNYEQYF. Filled out from reference TRBV28 and TRBJ2-7, the complete variable domain reads DVKVTQSSRYLVKRTGEKVFLECVQDMDHENMFWYRQDPGLGLRLIYFSYDVKMKEKGDIPEGYSVSREKKERFSLILESASTNQTSMYLCASSSEYGLAGNYEQYFGPGTRLTVT.

This clone has only one observation. This rearrangement joins TRBV19 to TRBJ2-3; 7 bases align to TRBD1. The CDR3 is 13 residues long. The germline CDR1 and CDR2 sequences are LNHDA and SQIVND (reference sequence). V dropped 10 bases and J dropped 0; count of bases not matched to a gene: 4. The CDR3 sequence is CATRTGSTDTQYF. As DNA, the CDR3 is TGTGCCACCCGGACAGGCAGCACAGATACGCAGTATTTT.

The chain is built from TRBV9 and TRBJ2-2; possibly TRBD2 for D (5 bases). This CDR3 has 15 amino acids. CDR1 SGDLS and CDR2 YYNGEE come from the germline V gene. The V end lost 3 bases, the J end lost 3 bases, and 12 bases lay between the germline ends. The CDR3 DNA is TGTGCCAGCAGCGGAGGGTGGCAGTACACCGGGGAGCTGTTTTTT. As protein: CASSGGWQYTGELFF.

This clone was picked up a small number of times. This CDR3 is CAISENGYFEAFF. In DNA form, the CDR3 reads TGTGCCATCAGTGAGAACGGTTATTTTGAAGCTTTCTTT. The rearrangement links TRBV10-3 to TRBJ1-1; D not resolved. Germline V gives CDR1 ENHRY, CDR2 SYGVKD. CDR3 length: 13 amino acids. Trimming stripped 2 bases from V and 7 bases from J, with 11 bases between.

V and J are TRBV9 and TRBJ2-2, with 10 positions matching TRBD2. The trim removed 7 bases at V and 5 bases at J, leaving 14 bases unmatched. CDR1 and CDR2 (germline): SGDLS, YYNGEE. The CDR3 extends over 17 amino acids. CDR3 region: CASALVGAGGPTGELFF. In nucleotides, the CDR3 is TGTGCCAGCGCCTTGGTCGGAGCGGGGGGGCCTACCGGGGAGCTGTTTTTT.

The count of this clone is one. The chain employs TRBV10-1 and TRBJ2-3, with 7 bases fitting TRBD2. V was clipped by 4 bases and J by 3 bases; unmatched bases: 1. Germline V gene lookup returns CDR1 WNHNN and CDR2 SYGVQD (reference sequence). There are 13 residues in the CDR3. CDR3 DNA sequence: TGCGCCAGCAGTGCCGGGGGGACAGATACGCAGTATTTT. Its protein is CASSAGGTDTQYF.

The genes are TRBV9 and TRBJ2-1, with TRBD1 as a possible D gene (6 bases). The CDR3 is 15 residues long. V lost 4 bases and J lost 2, with 13 bases in between. The V gene's germline CDR1 is SGDLS and CDR2 YYNGEE. CDR3 residues: CASSPPGTTYNEQFF. The CDR3 DNA reads as TGTGCCAGCAGCCCTCCCGGGACAACCTACAATGAGCAGTTCTTC.

The V gene is TRBV28, the J gene TRBJ1-4, with TRBD1 matching 7 bases. Germline V gives CDR1 MDHEN, CDR2 SYDVKM. The CDR3 spans 14 residues. Trimming took 3 bases from V and 6 from J; bases not matched to a gene: 4. The CDR3, as DNA: TGTGCCAGCAGTTTGGGCACAGGGGATGAAAAACTGTTTTTT. Translation gives CASSLGTGDEKLFF.

This clone was detected once. The chain joins TRBV6-1 to TRBJ2-1; 10 nucleotides agree with TRBD2. V shed 6 bases, J shed 5 bases, and the junction held 1 base outside the gene matches. CDR1 is MNHNS, CDR2 SASEGT, per germline. The length of the CDR3 is 13 residues. The CDR3 DNA sequence: TGTGCCAGCAGGCTAGCGGGAGACAATGAGCAGTTCTTC. Translation: CASRLAGDNEQFF.

CDR3 in amino acids: CSVEDLRLPLGETQYF. The CDR3 nucleotides read TGCAGCGTTGAAGATCTGAGACTACCGTTGGGAGAGACCCAGTACTTC. V and J are TRBV29-1 and TRBJ2-5; TRBD2 might be the D (5 bases). This CDR3 is built from 16 residues. Germline values: CDR1 SQVTM, CDR2 ANQGSEA. Trimming removed 0 bases at V and 4 bases at J, with 18 bases between.

The chain couples TRBV2 to TRBJ2-3; TRBD2 might be the D (6 bases). The CDR3 loop spans 14 amino acids. The V end was cut by 9 bases, the J end by 3 bases, with 16 bases between. CDR1 is SNHLY and CDR2 is FYNNEI in the germline V gene. CDR3 region: CASTSAGKTDTQYF. The CDR3 region has the DNA TGTGCCAGTACTTCCGCGGGGAAAACAGATACGCAGTATTTT. The full variable domain, its missing parts supplied by reference TRBV2 and TRBJ2-3, is EPEVTQTPSHQVTQMGQEVILRCVPISNHLYFYWYRQILGQKVEFLVSFYNNEISEKSEIFDDQFSVERPDGSNFTLKIRSTKLEDSAMYFCASTSAGKTDTQYFGPGTRLTVL.

The chain links TRBV28 to TRBJ1-3; D unclear. Deletions cut 1 base from V and 3 bases from J, with 16 bases between. Germline V gene sequence: CDR1 MDHEN, CDR2 SYDVKM. The CDR3 extends over 17 amino acids. As DNA, the CDR3 is TGTGCCAGCAGTTTATCGGGGATCAGCAACATTGGAAACACCATATATTTT. This sequence encodes CASSLSGISNIGNTIYF.

This sequence joins TRBV4-3 and TRBJ2-7; unclear D gene. CDR1 and CDR2 (germline): LGHNA, YSLEER. The germline V and J ends were trimmed by 4 bases and 2 bases, with 18 bases remaining between them. The CDR3 is 16 residues long. This CDR3 reads CASSPTAAYTTYEQYF. CDR3 nucleotides: TGCGCCAGCAGCCCGACGGCGGCATACACAACCTACGAGCAGTACTTC.

The chain uses TRBV7-6 and TRBJ1-1, with a tentative D call TRBD1 (5 bases). This CDR3 spans 15 amino acids. Trimming left V 4 bases short and J 1 base short, with 13 bases between. Germline V gene sequence: CDR1 SGHVS, CDR2 FNYEAQ. CDR3 DNA sequence: TGTGCCAGCAGCTCAGGGCGGGAGCCGAACACTGAAGCTTTCTTT. This encodes CASSSGREPNTEAFF. Full variable domain (rest looked up from reference TRBV7-6 and TRBJ1-1): GAGVSQSPRYKVTKRGQDVALRCDPISGHVSLYWYRQALGQGPEFLTYFNYEAQQDKSGLPNDRFSAERPEGSISTLTIQRTEQRDSAMYRCASSSGREPNTEAFFGQGTRLTVV.

The chain carries TRBV5-6 and TRBJ2-3; no clear D gene. From germline, CDR1 is SGHDT and CDR2 YYEEEE. CDR3 length: 13 amino acids. Trimming took 6 bases from V and 3 from J, leaving 11 bases between them. CDR3 in amino acids: CASTLDATDTQYF. The CDR3 DNA is TGTGCCAGCACCCTAGACGCGACAGATACGCAGTATTTT. Supplemented by reference TRBV5-6 and TRBJ2-3, the full variable domain reads DAGVTQSPTHLIKTRGQQVTLRCSPKSGHDTVSWYQQALGQGPQFIFQYYEEEERQRGNFPDRFSGHQFPNYSSELNVNALLLGDSALYLCASTLDATDTQYFGPGTRLTVL.

V and J are TRBV19 and TRBJ2-3, with 10 bases identical to TRBD2. This CDR3 has 20 residues. Germline trimming cut 4 bases from V and 0 bases from J; bases unmatched to any gene: 16. The germline V gene encodes CDR1 LNHDA and CDR2 SQIVND (reference sequence). CDR3 loop: CASSKTTSGIPYLSTDTQYF. DNA of the CDR3: TGTGCCAGTAGTAAAACAACTAGCGGGATTCCCTACCTAAGCACAGATACGCAGTATTTT.

The chain recombines TRBV4-2 with TRBJ2-7, with 9 positions matching TRBD1. CDR1 is LGHNA and CDR2 is YNFKEQ in the germline V gene. This CDR3 is 16 amino acids long. The J segment lost 0 bases and the V segment lost 3 bases, leaving 6 bases of the junction unmatched. The CDR3 bases are TGTGCCAGCAGCCAGAGCGACAGGGGGGGCTCCTACGAGCAGTACTTC. As protein: CASSQSDRGGSYEQYF.

The V call is TRBV7-9, the J call TRBJ1-2, with D maybe TRBD1 (5 bases). V lost 1 base, J lost 5 bases, and 5 bases lay in between. From germline, CDR1 is SEHNR and CDR2 FQNEAQ (reference sequence). This CDR3 has 12 amino acids. DNA of the CDR3: TGTGCCAGCAGCTTAGAGGGGTATGGCTACACCTTC. Encoded protein: CASSLEGYGYTF.

The chain has TRBV11-2 and TRBJ2-5; 16 bases agree with TRBD2. With V trimmed by 2 bases and J by 5 bases, 8 bases remained unmatched. The CDR3 runs 18 residues. The germline gives CDR1 SGHAT, CDR2 FQNNGV. Here the CDR3 DNA reads TGTGCCAGCAGCTTAATTCTGGGACTAGCGGGGGGGCGGGAGACCCAGTACTTC. Its protein product is CASSLILGLAGGRETQYF.

The rearrangement uses TRBV7-2 and TRBJ2-7, with 8 bases matching TRBD2. V lost 6 bases and J lost 7; bases outside the gene matches: 8. The CDR3 is 13 amino acids. Germline CDR1 SGHTA, CDR2 FQGNSA. DNA of the CDR3: TGTGCCAGCAGGACTAGCGCCCTTGGGGAGCAGTACTTC. The encoded protein is CASRTSALGEQYF.

The sample holds one count of this clone. The V call is TRBV18, the J call TRBJ2-2; D perhaps matches TRBD1 (6 bases). This CDR3 has 16 residues. V lost 2 bases and J lost 1, with 11 bases in between. Germline loops: CDR1 KGHSH, CDR2 LQKENI. For the CDR3, the DNA is TGTGCCAGCTCACCATCTGTGACAGGGAACACCGGGGAGCTGTTTTTT. The encoded protein is CASSPSVTGNTGELFF.

The chain employs TRBV9 and TRBJ2-3, with D perhaps matching TRBD1 (6 bases). The CDR3 totals 15 residues. V shed 4 bases and J shed 5 bases, with 17 bases lying between them. Germline-derived CDR1 and CDR2 are SGDLS and YYNGEE. The CDR3 DNA sequence: TGTGCCAGCAGCCCTGACAGGACCGGGGAAGATACGCAGTATTTT. Translating gives CASSPDRTGEDTQYF.

In this sample, this clone turned up once. The V gene is TRBV6-1, the J gene TRBJ2-5, with a possible D match to TRBD1 (6 bases). CDR1 is MNHNS and CDR2 is SASEGT in the germline V gene. The V and J ends lost 6 bases and 2 bases respectively, with 16 bases between them. This CDR3 is built from 15 residues. The CDR3: CASRPGTQGQETQYF. In DNA, the CDR3 is TGTGCCAGCAGGCCCGGGACACAAGGACAAGAGACCCAGTACTTC.

This clone was seen only once. V and J are TRBV4-2 and TRBJ1-5; 9 nucleotides agree with TRBD1. J lost 7 bases, V lost 2 bases, and 3 bases had no gene match. The CDR3 sequence is 14 residues long. Germline values: CDR1 LGHNA, CDR2 YNFKEQ. This chain's CDR3 is CASSQPDRGQPQHF. As DNA, the CDR3 is TGTGCCAGCAGCCAACCGGACAGGGGACAGCCCCAGCATTTT.

This chain connects TRBV7-2 to TRBJ1-2; no definite D call. V lost 1 base, J lost 5 bases, and 8 bases lay in between. Per the germline V gene, CDR1 is SGHTA and CDR2 is FQGNSA. The CDR3 is 13 residues long. The CDR3 loop is CASSLGGAYGYTF. CDR3 in DNA: TGTGCCAGCAGCTTAGGGGGAGCGTATGGCTACACCTTC.

V usage is TRBV2 and J usage is TRBJ2-5; a possible D gene is TRBD1 (6 bases). V was shortened by 6 bases and J by 4 bases, with 9 bases between the two germline ends. The germline V gene has CDR1 SNHLY and CDR2 FYNNEI. CDR3 length: 12 residues. The chain's CDR3 is CASRDRGETQYF. In DNA, the CDR3 is TGTGCCAGCAGGGACAGAGGAGAGACCCAGTACTTC. The variable domain in full, completed from reference TRBV2 and TRBJ2-5, reads EPEVTQTPSHQVTQMGQEVILRCVPISNHLYFYWYRQILGQKVEFLVSFYNNEISEKSEIFDDQFSVERPDGSNFTLKIRSTKLEDSAMYFCASRDRGETQYFGPGTRLLVL.